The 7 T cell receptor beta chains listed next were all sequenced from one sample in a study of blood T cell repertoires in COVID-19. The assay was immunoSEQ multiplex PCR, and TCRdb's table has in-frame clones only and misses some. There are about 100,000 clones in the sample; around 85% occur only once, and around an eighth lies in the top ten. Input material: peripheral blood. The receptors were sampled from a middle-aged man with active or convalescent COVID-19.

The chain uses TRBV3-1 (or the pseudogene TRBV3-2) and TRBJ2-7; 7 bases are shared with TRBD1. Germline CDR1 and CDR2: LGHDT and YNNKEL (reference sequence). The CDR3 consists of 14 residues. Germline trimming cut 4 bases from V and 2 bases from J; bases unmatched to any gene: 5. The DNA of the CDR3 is TGTGCCAGCAGCCCACGGACAGGACCCTACGAGCAGTACTTC. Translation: CASSPRTGPYEQYF.

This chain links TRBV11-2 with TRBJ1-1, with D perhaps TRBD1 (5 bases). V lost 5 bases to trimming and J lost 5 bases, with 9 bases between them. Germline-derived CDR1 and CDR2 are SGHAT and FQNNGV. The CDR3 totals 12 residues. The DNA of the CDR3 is TGTGCCAGCAGCGAGGAGGGGACTGAAGCTTTCTTT. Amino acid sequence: CASSEEGTEAFF.

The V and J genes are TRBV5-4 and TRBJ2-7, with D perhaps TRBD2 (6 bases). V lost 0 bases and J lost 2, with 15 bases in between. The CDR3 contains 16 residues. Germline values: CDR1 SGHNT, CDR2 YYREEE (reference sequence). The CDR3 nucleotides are TGTGCCAGCAGCTTGGGAGGCGGGACTTCTACCTACGAGCAGTACTTC. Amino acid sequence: CASSLGGGTSTYEQYF.

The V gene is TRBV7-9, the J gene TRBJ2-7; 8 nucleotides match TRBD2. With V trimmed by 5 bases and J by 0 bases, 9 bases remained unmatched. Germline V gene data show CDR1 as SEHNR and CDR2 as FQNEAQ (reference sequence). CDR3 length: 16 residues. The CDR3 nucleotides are TGTGCCAGCAGCACAACTAGCGGACAGAGCTCCTACGAGCAGTACTTC. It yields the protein CASSTTSGQSSYEQYF.

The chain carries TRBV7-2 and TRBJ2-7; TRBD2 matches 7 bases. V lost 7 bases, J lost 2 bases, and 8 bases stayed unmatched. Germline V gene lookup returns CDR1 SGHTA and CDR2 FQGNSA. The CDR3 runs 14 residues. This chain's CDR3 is CASINSGSPYEQYF. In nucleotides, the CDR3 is TGTGCCAGCATCAATAGCGGGTCCCCCTACGAGCAGTACTTC.

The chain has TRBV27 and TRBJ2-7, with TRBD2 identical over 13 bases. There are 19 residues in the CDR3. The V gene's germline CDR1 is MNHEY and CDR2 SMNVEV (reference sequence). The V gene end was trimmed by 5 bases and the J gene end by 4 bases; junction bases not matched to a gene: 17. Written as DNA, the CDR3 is TGTGCCAGCAGTCATCAACCCCCAGGACTAGCGGGAGTCTCGTACGAGCAGTACTTC. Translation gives CASSHQPPGLAGVSYEQYF.

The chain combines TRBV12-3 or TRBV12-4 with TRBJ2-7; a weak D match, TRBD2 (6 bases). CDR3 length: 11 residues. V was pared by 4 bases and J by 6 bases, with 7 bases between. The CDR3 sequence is CASSWGVEQYF. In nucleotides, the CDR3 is TGTGCCAGCAGTTGGGGGGTCGAGCAGTACTTC.